Sequencing of this T cell receptor (beta chain) was carried out in a study of cytomegalovirus exposure and HLA in healthy donors. Study-level findings and limits: Most of the CMV-associated TCR beta chains (in a later analysis) appeared to be HLA-restricted.

Notes on this clone: The antigen remains unidentified.

PCR involved 60 Vbeta and 13 Jbeta primers. Clones were read by immunoSEQ multiplex PCR, and TCRdb kept only the in-frame ones, dropping some. Of 55,000 to 65,000 clones listed, 65% to 90% are singletons. The CDR3 is 13 residues long. Germline V CDR1 and CDR2: SQVTM, ANQGSEA. The ends lost 3 bases at V and 10 bases at J; junction bases unmatched: 8. The chain recombines TRBV29-1 with TRBJ2-1; TRBD2 matches at 8 bases. Sequencing was performed on PBMCs. This TCR came from a female donor in good health and CMV-seronegative. CDR3 loop: CSVEGPRGGEQFF. The CDR3 bases are TGCAGCGTTGAGGGCCCACGGGGGGGAGAGCAGTTCTTC.